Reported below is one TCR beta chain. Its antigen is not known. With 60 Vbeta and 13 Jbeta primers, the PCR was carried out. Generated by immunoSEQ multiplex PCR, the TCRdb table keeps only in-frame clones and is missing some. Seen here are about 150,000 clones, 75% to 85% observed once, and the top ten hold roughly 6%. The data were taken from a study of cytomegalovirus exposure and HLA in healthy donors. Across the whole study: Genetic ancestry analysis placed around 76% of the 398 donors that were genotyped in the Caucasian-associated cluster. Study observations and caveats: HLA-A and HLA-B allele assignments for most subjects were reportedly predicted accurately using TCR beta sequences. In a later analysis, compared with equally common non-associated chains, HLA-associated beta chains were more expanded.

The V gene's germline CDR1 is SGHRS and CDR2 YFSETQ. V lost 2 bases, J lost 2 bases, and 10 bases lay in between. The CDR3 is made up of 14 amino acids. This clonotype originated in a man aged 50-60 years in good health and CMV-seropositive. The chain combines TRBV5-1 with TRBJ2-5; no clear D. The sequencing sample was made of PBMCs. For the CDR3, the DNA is TGCGCCAGCAGCTTAATGATCGGGCAAGAGACCCAGTACTTC. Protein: CASSLMIGQETQYF.